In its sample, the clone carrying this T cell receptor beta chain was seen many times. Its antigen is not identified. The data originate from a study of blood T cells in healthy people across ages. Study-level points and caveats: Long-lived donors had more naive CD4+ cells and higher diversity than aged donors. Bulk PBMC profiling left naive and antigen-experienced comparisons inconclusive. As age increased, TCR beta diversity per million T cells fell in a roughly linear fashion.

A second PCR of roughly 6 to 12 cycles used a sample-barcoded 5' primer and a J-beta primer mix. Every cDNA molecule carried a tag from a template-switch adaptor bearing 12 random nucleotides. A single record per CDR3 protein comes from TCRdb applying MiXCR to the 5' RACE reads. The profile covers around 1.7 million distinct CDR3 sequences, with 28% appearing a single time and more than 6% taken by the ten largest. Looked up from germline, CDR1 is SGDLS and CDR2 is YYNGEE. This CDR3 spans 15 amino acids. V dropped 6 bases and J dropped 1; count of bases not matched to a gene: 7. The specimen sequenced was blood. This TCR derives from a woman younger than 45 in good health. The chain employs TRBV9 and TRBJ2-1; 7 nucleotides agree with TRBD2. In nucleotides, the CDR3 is TGTGCCAGCAACCCAGGGCGGGAGTCCTACAATGAGCAGTTCTTC. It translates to CASNPGRESYNEQFF.